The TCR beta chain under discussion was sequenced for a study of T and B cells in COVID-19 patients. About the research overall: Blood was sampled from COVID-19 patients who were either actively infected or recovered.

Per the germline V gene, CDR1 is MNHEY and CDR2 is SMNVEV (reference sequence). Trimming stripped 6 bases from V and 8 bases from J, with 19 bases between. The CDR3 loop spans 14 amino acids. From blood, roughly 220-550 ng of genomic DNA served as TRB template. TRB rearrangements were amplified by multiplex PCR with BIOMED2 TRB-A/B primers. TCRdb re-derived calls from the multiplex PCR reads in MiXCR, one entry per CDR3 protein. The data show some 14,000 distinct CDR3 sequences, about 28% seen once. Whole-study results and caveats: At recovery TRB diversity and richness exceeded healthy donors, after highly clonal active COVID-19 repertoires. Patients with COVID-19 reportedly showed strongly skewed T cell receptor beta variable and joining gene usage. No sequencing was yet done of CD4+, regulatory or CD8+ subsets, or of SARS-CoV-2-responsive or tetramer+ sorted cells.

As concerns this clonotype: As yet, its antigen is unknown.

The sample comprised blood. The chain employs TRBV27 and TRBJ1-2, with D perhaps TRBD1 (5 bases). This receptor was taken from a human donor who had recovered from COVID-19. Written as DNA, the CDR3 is TGTGCCAGCAGAGGGACGGCTTCCCCTGGAGGCTACACCTTC. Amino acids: CASRGTASPGGYTF.